This T cell receptor (beta chain) was sequenced during a study of cytomegalovirus exposure and HLA in healthy donors. Trimming removed 5 bases from V and 0 bases from J, with 15 bases in between. The CDR3 contains 16 residues. Germline V gives CDR1 SGHTA, CDR2 FQGNSA. PCR employed 60 Vbeta and 13 Jbeta primers. Using immunoSEQ multiplex PCR, the repertoire was profiled, and TCRdb retains in-frame clones only, with some absent. The sample records approximately 190,000 clones, 82% being singletons. The source of this sequence is a boy aged 2 to 10 in good health and CMV-seronegative. V gene TRBV7-2 combines with J gene TRBJ2-3; possibly TRBD1 for D (5 bases). Sequencing was performed on PBMCs. CDR3 sequence (DNA): TGTGCCAGCAGCAGTCAGGGTCCCCCCAGCACAGATACGCAGTATTTT. Translation gives CASSSQGPPSTDTQYF.